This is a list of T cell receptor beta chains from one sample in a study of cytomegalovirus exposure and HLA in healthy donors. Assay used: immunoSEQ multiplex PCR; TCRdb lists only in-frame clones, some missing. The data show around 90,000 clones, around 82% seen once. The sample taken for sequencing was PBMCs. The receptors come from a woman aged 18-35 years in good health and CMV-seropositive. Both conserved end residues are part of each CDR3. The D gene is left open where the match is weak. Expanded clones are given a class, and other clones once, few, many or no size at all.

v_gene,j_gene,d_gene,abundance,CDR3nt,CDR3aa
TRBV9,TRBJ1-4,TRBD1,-,TGTGCCAGCAGCGTAGAGGGCCAGGGGGAGACTAATGAAAAACTGTTTTTT,CASSVEGQGETNEKLFF
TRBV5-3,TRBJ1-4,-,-,TGTGCCAGAAGCTCCCGGGGTCTGGTTGGGGAAAAACTGTTTTTT,CARSSRGLVGEKLFF
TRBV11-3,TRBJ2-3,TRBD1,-,TGTGCCAGCAGCTTGCAGGGGGCAGATACGCAGTATTTT,CASSLQGADTQYF
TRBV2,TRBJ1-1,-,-,TGTGCCAGCAGCCGACTAGGTCAGGGACCCACTGGCGTAGCTTTCTTT,CASSRLGQGPTGVAFF
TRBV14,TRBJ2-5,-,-,TGTGCCAGCAGCCAAGCGGGGAGCCAGTACTTC,CASSQAGSQYF
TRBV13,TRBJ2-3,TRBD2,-,TGTGCCAGCAGCTCCAGGGGACTAGCGGGGCCCCCCACAGATACGCAGTATTTT,CASSSRGLAGPPTDTQYF
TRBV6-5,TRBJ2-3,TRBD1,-,TGTGCCAGCAGTGCCGACAGGGCGGCCACAGATACGCAGTATTTT,CASSADRAATDTQYF
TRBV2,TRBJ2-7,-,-,TGTGCCAGCAGTGAAGGAGAAGTTAACGAGCAGTACTTC,CASSEGEVNEQYF
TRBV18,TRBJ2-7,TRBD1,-,TGTGCCAGCTCACTTTTCCCGGACAGGGTTTCTTACGAGCAGTACTTC,CASSLFPDRVSYEQYF
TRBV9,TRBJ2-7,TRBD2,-,TGTGCCAGCAGCGTAGTGCCAGGGACTACCTACGAGCAGTACTTC,CASSVVPGTTYEQYF
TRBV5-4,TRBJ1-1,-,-,TGTGCCAGCAGCAAGGACAGAGGTGGCACTGAAGCTTTCTTT,CASSKDRGGTEAFF
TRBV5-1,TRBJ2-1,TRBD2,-,TGCGCCAGCAGACAAACCCCGGGACTAGCGGGGATAGGGGACAATGAGCAGTTCTTC,CASRQTPGLAGIGDNEQFF
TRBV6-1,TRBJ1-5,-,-,TGTGCCAGCAGTGAAGGGGCGGGACGGCCCCAGCATTTT,CASSEGAGRPQHF
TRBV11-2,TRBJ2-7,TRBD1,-,TGTGCCAGCAGCCCCATTAAACGGACAGGCGGATCCTCCTACGAGCAGTACTTC,CASSPIKRTGGSSYEQYF
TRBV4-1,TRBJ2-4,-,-,TGCGCCAGCAGCCAAACACAGGGCCTCAGCAAAAACATTCAGTACTTC,CASSQTQGLSKNIQYF
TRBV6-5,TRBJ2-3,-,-,TGTGCCAGCAGTTACGTGTCCGGTACGCAGTATTTT,CASSYVSGTQYF
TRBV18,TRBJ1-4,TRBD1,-,TGTGCCAGCTCGCCCCCCCCGACAGGGGTCAGATCAACTAATGAAAAACTGTTTTTT,CASSPPPTGVRSTNEKLFF
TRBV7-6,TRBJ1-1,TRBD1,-,TGTGCCAGCAGCTTAGTGACAGGGGCCGTAGGGACTGAAGCTTTCTTT,CASSLVTGAVGTEAFF
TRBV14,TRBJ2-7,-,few,TGTGCCAGCAGCCAAGATCGCCAGGGTATGGACGAGCAGTACTTC,CASSQDRQGMDEQYF
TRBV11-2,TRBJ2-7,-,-,TGTGCCAGCAGCTGGAGCTCCTACGAGCAGTACTTC,CASSWSSYEQYF
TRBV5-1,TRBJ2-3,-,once,TGCGCCAGCAGCGTAGGAGACTGGGGCACAGATACGCAGTATTTT,CASSVGDWGTDTQYF
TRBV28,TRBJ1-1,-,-,TGTGCCATCGACAGTATGAACACTGAAGCTTTCTTT,CAIDSMNTEAFF
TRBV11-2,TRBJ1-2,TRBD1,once,TGTGCCAGCAGCCCTGACAGGGGGCTTGGCTATGGCTACACCTTC,CASSPDRGLGYGYTF
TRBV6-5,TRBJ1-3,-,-,TGTGCCAGCAGTGCGATTGGAAACACCATATATTTT,CASSAIGNTIYF
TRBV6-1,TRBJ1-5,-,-,TGTGCCAGCAGTGAAGCCCTGACGGGTGCGGCATATCAGCCCCAGCATTTT,CASSEALTGAAYQPQHF
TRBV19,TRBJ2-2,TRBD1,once,TGTGCCAGTAGTGTCGCCCGGGACAGGAGCACCGGGGAGCTGTTTTTT,CASSVARDRSTGELFF
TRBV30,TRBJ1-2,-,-,TGTGCCTGGAGTGTCCGTGGACACAACTATGGCTACACCTTC,CAWSVRGHNYGYTF
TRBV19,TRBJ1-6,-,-,TGTGCCAGTAGTACCTACAGGGAGGGATCACCCCTCCACTTT,CASSTYREGSPLHF
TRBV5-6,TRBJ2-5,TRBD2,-,TGTGCCAGCACCACTAGCGGGGTTGAGACCCAGTACTTC,CASTTSGVETQYF
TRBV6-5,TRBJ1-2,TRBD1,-,TGTGCCAGCAGTACTGGAGGGGGCTTCTATGGCTACACCTTC,CASSTGGGFYGYTF
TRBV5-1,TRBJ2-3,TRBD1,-,TGCGCCAGCAGCGTAGGACAGGGGACCGATACGCAGTATTTT,CASSVGQGTDTQYF
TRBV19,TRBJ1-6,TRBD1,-,TGTGCCAGTAGTGAGACAGGGGCCACCATAGAATCACCCCTCCACTTT,CASSETGATIESPLHF
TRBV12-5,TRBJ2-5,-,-,TGTGCTAGTGGTCGGACAGCCACGACCCAGTACTTC,CASGRTATTQYF
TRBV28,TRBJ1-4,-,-,TGTGCCAGCAGTTTAGGACGGGGGGCTAATGAAAAACTGTTTTTT,CASSLGRGANEKLFF
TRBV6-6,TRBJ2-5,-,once,TGTGCCAGCAGTCTCGGTACCGGGACTGAAGAGACCCAGTACTTC,CASSLGTGTEETQYF
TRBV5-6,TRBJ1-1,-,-,TGTGCCAGCAGCAACGGGGGGAATGAAGCTTTCTTT,CASSNGGNEAFF
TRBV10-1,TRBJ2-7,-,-,TGCGCCAGCAGTCCGGGACATAGCACCTACGAGCAGTACTTC,CASSPGHSTYEQYF